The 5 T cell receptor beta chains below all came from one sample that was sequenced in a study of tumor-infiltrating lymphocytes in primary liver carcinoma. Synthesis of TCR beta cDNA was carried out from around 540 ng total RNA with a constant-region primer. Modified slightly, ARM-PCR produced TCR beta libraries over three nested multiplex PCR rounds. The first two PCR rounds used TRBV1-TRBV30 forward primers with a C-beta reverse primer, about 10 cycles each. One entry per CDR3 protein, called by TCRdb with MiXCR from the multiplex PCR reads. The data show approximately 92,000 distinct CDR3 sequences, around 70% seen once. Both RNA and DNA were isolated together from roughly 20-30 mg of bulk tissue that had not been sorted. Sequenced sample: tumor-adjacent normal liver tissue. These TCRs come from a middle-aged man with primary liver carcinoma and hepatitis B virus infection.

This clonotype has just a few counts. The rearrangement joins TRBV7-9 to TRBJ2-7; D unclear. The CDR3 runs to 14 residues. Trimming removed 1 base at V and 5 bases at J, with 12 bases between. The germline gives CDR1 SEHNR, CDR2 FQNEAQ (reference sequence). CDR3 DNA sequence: TGTGCCAGCAGCTTAGGCCGAGAGAGAGACGAGCAGTACTTC. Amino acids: CASSLGRERDEQYF.

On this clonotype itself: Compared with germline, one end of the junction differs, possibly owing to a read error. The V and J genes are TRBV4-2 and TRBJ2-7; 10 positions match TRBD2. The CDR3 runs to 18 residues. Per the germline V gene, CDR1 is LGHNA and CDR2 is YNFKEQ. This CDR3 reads CGSSQEVASGRVPNEEYF. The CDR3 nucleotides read TGTGGCAGCAGCCAAGAGGTCGCGAGCGGGAGGGTACCCAACGAGGAGTACTTC.

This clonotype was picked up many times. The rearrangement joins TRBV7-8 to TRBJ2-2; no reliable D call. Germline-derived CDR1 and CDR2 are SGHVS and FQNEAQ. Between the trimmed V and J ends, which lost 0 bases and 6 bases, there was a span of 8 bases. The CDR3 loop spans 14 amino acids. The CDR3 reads CASSLAGTAGELFF. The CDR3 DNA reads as TGTGCCAGCAGCTTAGCGGGAACCGCCGGGGAGCTGTTTTTT.

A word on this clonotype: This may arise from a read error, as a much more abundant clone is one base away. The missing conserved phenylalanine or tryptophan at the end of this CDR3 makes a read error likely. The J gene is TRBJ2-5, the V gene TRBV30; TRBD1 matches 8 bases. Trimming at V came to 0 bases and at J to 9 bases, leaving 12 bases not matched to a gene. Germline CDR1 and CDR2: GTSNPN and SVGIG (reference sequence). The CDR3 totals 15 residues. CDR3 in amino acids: CAWSVGQALSQAQYL. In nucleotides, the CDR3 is TGTGCCTGGAGTGTGGGACAGGCCCTATCTCAGGCCCAGTACCTC.

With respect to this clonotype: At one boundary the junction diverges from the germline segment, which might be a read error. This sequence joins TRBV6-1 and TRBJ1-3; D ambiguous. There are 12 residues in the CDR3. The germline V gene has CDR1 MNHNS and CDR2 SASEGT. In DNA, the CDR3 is TGTGCCAGCAGTGGAAGTGGAAACATCATATATTTT. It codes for CASSGSGNIIYF.